This TCR beta chain was sequenced for a study of monozygotic twins with inflammatory bowel disease. Germline loops: CDR1 MDHEN, CDR2 SYDVKM. This CDR3 has 14 amino acids. Each sample's cDNA came from eight separate reactions. From the 5' RACE reads, TCRdb lists one entry per CDR3 protein and no DNA. The sample features nearly 450,000 distinct CDR3 sequences, with 2% to 2.5% in its top ten. The sequence derives from a human donor with ulcerative colitis or Crohn's disease, or a healthy co-twin of an affected twin (not recorded which). V is TRBV28 and J is TRBJ2-7; TCRdb names TRBD1, which stays unverified in the absence of DNA. The sequencing input was blood. This CDR3 is CASSSPGTAYEQYF.